This T cell receptor beta chain was recovered during a study of T cell repertoires in cytomegalovirus infection. Study details: HLA-B-restricted CMV epitopes that are well studied, plus recently identified HLA-C-restricted ones, were used by the study.

Notes on the study in general: HLA-C-restricted CMV-specific TCR beta clonotypes were dominant in the ex vivo response.

CDR3 size: 12 residues. Trimming took 7 bases from V and 2 from J, leaving 8 bases between them. The germline V gene has CDR1 MDHEN and CDR2 SYDVKM. TCRdb reprocessed the reads via MiXCR and lists one record per CDR3 protein. The sample gives around 540,000 distinct CDR3 sequences, around 35% of which show up once; under 20% is in the top ten. Of note for this clonotype: The antigen is unknown.

The chain links TRBV28 to TRBJ2-5; D is unresolved. Material: cultured PBMCs, obtained from culture after CMV antigen stimulation. This clonotype was sampled from a human donor in good health (CMV status not recorded). Some clones in this sample may be carry-over from other donors' samples. The CDR3 coding sequence is TGTGCCAGCAAAACACCTCAAGAGACCCAGTACTTC. Translated: CASKTPQETQYF.